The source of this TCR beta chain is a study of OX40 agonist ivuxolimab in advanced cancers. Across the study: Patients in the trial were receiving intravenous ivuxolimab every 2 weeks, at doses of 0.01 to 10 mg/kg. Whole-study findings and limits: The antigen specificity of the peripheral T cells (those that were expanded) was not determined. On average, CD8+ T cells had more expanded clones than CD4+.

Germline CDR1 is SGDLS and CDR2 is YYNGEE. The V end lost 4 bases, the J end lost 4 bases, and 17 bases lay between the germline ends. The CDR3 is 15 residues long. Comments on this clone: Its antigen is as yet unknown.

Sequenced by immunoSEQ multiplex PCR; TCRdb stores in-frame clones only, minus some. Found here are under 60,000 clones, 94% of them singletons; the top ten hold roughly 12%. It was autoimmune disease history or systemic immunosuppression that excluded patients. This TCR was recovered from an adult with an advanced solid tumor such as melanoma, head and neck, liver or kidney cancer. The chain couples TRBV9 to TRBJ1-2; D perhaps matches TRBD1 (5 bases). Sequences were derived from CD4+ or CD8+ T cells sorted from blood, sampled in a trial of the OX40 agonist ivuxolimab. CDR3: CASSTSGSGPYGYTF. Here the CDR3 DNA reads TGTGCCAGCAGCACCTCCGGTTCAGGGCCCTATGGCTACACCTTC. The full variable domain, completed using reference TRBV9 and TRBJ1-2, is DSGVTQTPKHLITATGQRVTLRCSPRSGDLSVYWYQQSLDQGLQFLIQYYNGEERAKGNILERFSAQQFPDLHSELNLSSLELGDSALYFCASSTSGSGPYGYTFGSGTRLTVV.